This T cell receptor beta chain came from a study of shared clonotypes between healthy human individuals. Concerning this clone: What it binds is unknown. Other DNA variants within this sample encode the same CDR3.

Study-level findings and limits: Represented diversity (both genetic and exposure-history) was limited by the small number of donors. The sole specimen, blood, was sampled, and tissue repertoires likely differ.

The genomic DNA of each subset was split evenly across several immunoSEQ plates. The assay was immunoSEQ multiplex PCR, and TCRdb's table has in-frame clones only and misses some. The sample holds around 1.5 million clones, approximately 98% seen once. The V gene's germline CDR1 is SNHLY and CDR2 FYNNEI. The V and J ends lost 8 bases and 4 bases respectively, with 21 bases between them. CDR3 length: 16 amino acids. This sequence joins TRBV2 and TRBJ2-1; D gene unclear. The sample consisted of naive CD4+ T cells sorted from blood. Regarding subset: CD45RA+ positively selected. This clonotype was sampled from a young man in good health. The CDR3: CASSPTGSPSYNEQFF. Here the CDR3 DNA reads TGTGCCAGCTCTCCAACCGGATCGCCATCATACAATGAGCAGTTCTTC. The full variable domain, with the rest looked up from reference TRBV2 and TRBJ2-1, is EPEVTQTPSHQVTQMGQEVILRCVPISNHLYFYWYRQILGQKVEFLVSFYNNEISEKSEIFDDQFSVERPDGSNFTLKIRSTKLEDSAMYFCASSPTGSPSYNEQFFGPGTRLTVL.